The 29 T cell receptor beta chains in this list originate from one sample, sequenced in a study of T cells in Graves' hyperthyroidism and ophthalmopathy. What was amplified from RNA transcripts were TCR beta CDR3 regions. HTBI primers were employed in a first-round RT-PCR of the TCR CDR3. TCRdb recomputed calls from the multiplex PCR reads with MiXCR, one row per CDR3 protein. The sample holds more than 450,000 distinct CDR3 sequences, about 20% seen once. The sample taken for sequencing was blood. The receptors stem from a man aged 40-49 years with Graves' ophthalmopathy.

This clonotype came up a few times. The chain recombines TRBV5-5 with TRBJ1-4; D ambiguous. From germline, CDR1 is SGHKS and CDR2 YYEKEE (reference sequence). The CDR3 runs 15 residues. Trimming stripped 2 bases from V and 3 bases from J, with 11 bases between. CDR3 protein: CASSFEERSNEKLFF. Written as DNA, the CDR3 is TGTGCCAGCAGCTTTGAGGAGCGTTCTAATGAAAAACTGTTTTTT. Looking up the rest from reference TRBV5-5 and TRBJ1-4 gives the full variable domain: DAGVTQSPTHLIKTRGQQVTLRCSPISGHKSVSWYQQVLGQGPQFIFQYYEKEERGRGNFPDRFSARQFPNYSSELNVNALLLGDSALYLCASSFEERSNEKLFFGSGTQLSVL.

In this sample, this clonotype turned up a few times. The rearrangement links TRBV5-1 to TRBJ1-1; TRBD1 might be the D (6 bases). Trimming removed 1 base from V and 5 bases from J, with 15 bases in between. This CDR3 is built from 15 residues. CDR1 and CDR2 (germline): SGHRS, YFSETQ. CDR3 sequence (DNA): TGCGCCAGCAGCTTGTTCGCGGGGGCTGGGACTGAAGCTTTCTTT. Its translation: CASSLFAGAGTEAFF.

This clonotype was observed at least ten times. The chain joins TRBV30 to TRBJ1-4; no clear D. Trimming removed 8 bases from V and 4 bases from J, with 17 bases in between. The CDR3 is 14 amino acids. Per the germline V gene, CDR1 is GTSNPN and CDR2 is SVGIG (reference sequence). The chain's CDR3 is CALVVTGDNEKLFF. The CDR3 nucleotides are TGTGCCCTAGTCGTGACGGGTGATAATGAAAAACTGTTTTTT. The full variable domain, rest sourced from reference TRBV30 and TRBJ1-4, is SQTIHQWPATLVQPVGSPLSLECTVEGTSNPNLYWYRQAAGRGLQLLFYSVGIGQISSEVPQNLSASRPQDRQFILSSKKLLLSDSGFYLCALVVTGDNEKLFFGSGTQLSVL.

This rearrangement joins TRBV28 to TRBJ1-2, with no clear D. Germline V lookup: CDR1 MDHEN, CDR2 SYDVKM. CDR3 length: 11 amino acids. The V and J ends lost 6 bases and 8 bases respectively, with 10 bases between them. In nucleotides, the CDR3 is TGTGCCAGCAGGGAGGGATTAGGCTACACCTTC. It specifies CASREGLGYTF.

In its sample, this clonotype was seen many times. J is TRBJ1-2 and V is TRBV28; no reliable D call. CDR3 length: 13 residues. Looked up from germline, CDR1 is MDHEN and CDR2 is SYDVKM. Deletions cut 2 bases from V and 4 bases from J, with 8 bases between. The CDR3 bases are TGTGCCAGCAGTTTAGCGGAATCCTATGGCTACACCTTC. It specifies CASSLAESYGYTF.

A note on this clonotype: A single base separates this from a much larger clone, so it may be a read error. The rearrangement uses TRBV7-2 and TRBJ1-2; possibly TRBD1 for D (5 bases). Germline V gene lookup returns CDR1 SGHTA and CDR2 FQGNSA. V dropped 5 bases and J dropped 9 bases, with 19 bases sitting between them. The CDR3 loop spans 14 amino acids. The CDR3 is CASSPRGERLSYTF. As DNA, the CDR3 is TGTGCCAGCAGCCCCCGAGGGGAGAGACTTAGCTACACCTTC.

In this sample, this clonotype turned up a few times. V and J are TRBV28 and TRBJ2-3, with 12 positions matching TRBD2. The CDR3 has 15 residues. With V trimmed by 8 bases and J by 5 bases, 8 bases remained unmatched. Germline V gene lookup returns CDR1 MDHEN and CDR2 SYDVKM. The CDR3 DNA is TGTGCCAGCGGCCGACTAGCGGGAGTTGAAGATACGCAGTATTTT. It yields the protein CASGRLAGVEDTQYF.

The genes are TRBV5-6 and TRBJ1-2; TRBD1 matches at 12 bases. This CDR3 has 15 residues. The germline V gene has CDR1 SGHDT and CDR2 YYEEEE. Unmatched junction bases numbered 6, after V lost 1 base and J lost 8 bases. CDR3 in amino acids: CASSLYRDRGQGYTF. The CDR3, as DNA: TGTGCCAGCAGCTTGTACCGGGACAGGGGGCAAGGCTACACCTTC.

The rearrangement links TRBV12-3 or TRBV12-4 to TRBJ1-3; a weak D match, TRBD1 (6 bases). The germline V and J ends were trimmed by 4 bases and 3 bases, with 7 bases remaining between them. The CDR3 spans 13 residues. The CDR3 DNA sequence: TGTGCCAGCAGTTCAGGGGTTGGAAACACCATATATTTT. Residues: CASSSGVGNTIYF.

This clonotype came up a few times. The chain has TRBV27 and TRBJ2-7; 10 nucleotides line up with TRBD2. V shed 1 base and J 3 bases; nucleotides not matched to a gene: 3. The CDR3 loop spans 15 amino acids. The germline gives CDR1 MNHEY, CDR2 SMNVEV (reference sequence). Here the CDR3 DNA reads TGTGCCAGCAGTTTATTGGGGACTAGCGTCTACGAGCAGTACTTC. It is translated as CASSLLGTSVYEQYF.

Ten or more counts support this clonotype. This rearrangement joins TRBV2 to TRBJ2-4, with 8 bases lining up with TRBD2. CDR1 is SNHLY, CDR2 FYNNEI, per germline. V lost 6 bases to trimming and J lost 9 bases; unmatched junction nucleotides: 16. This CDR3 has 16 amino acids. The CDR3: CASRPPGGGPNGIQYF. The CDR3 DNA reads as TGTGCCAGCAGGCCCCCGGGAGGGGGACCCAATGGCATTCAGTACTTC.

This rearrangement joins TRBV7-9 to TRBJ2-3; TRBD2 matches at 7 bases. V shed 6 bases, J shed 0 bases, and the junction held 6 bases outside the gene matches. The germline V gene encodes CDR1 SEHNR and CDR2 FQNEAQ (reference sequence). The CDR3 has 15 amino acids. The CDR3 coding sequence is TGTGCCAGCAGAATTATAGCGGGTAGCACAGATACGCAGTATTTT. This translates into CASRIIAGSTDTQYF.

This clonotype was seen ten or more times. The rearrangement links TRBV11-2 to TRBJ2-1; D possibly corresponds to TRBD1 (7 bases). Germline V gene lookup returns CDR1 SGHAT and CDR2 FQNNGV. V lost 0 bases and J lost 7, with 19 bases in between. CDR3 size: 17 residues. The CDR3 protein is CASSLEWSGGPGNEQFF. CDR3 bases: TGTGCCAGCAGCTTAGAATGGTCAGGGGGGCCGGGGAATGAGCAGTTCTTC.

This clonotype came up many times. The rearrangement joins TRBV11-3 to TRBJ2-1; D uncertain. Trimming removed 2 bases from V and 8 bases from J, with 16 bases in between. Germline V CDR1 and CDR2: SGHNT, YENEEA. The CDR3 consists of 15 residues. CDR3 loop: CASSLSSGFLDEQFF. Here the CDR3 DNA reads TGTGCCAGCAGCTTATCCTCCGGGTTTCTGGATGAGCAGTTCTTC. Full variable domain (missing parts from reference TRBV11-3 and TRBJ2-1): EAGVVQSPRYKIIEKKQPVAFWCNPISGHNTLYWYLQNLGQGPELLIRYENEEAVDDSQLPKDRFSAERLKGVDSTLKIQPAELGDSAVYLCASSLSSGFLDEQFFGPGTRLTVL.

Concerning this clonotype: This could be a read error, since a much larger clone is one nucleotide away. The chain employs TRBV7-2 and TRBJ2-5, with a possible D match to TRBD2 (6 bases). Gene TRBJ2-1 matches the end of the DNA better, so the J call may be wrong. Germline CDR1 is SGHTA and CDR2 is FQGNSA. The CDR3 is 13 amino acids. The CDR3 DNA reads TGTGCCAGCGGCTTAGGAGGGTTGGGGGTCCAGTTCTTC. Translation gives CASGLGGLGVQFF.

This clonotype was seen repeatedly, ten times or more. The V call is TRBV28, the J call TRBJ1-5, with D unclear. The V gene lost 5 bases and the J gene lost 10 bases, with 9 bases spanning the gap. Germline CDR1 is MDHEN and CDR2 is SYDVKM. CDR3 length equals 11 residues. CDR3 amino acids: CASSHLEPQHF. CDR3 nucleotide sequence: TGTGCCAGCAGTCACTTGGAACCCCAGCATTTT.

This clonotype is medium-sized (0.01 to 0.1%) by share. V is TRBV7-8 and J is TRBJ2-3; 11 nucleotides line up with TRBD2. The J segment lost 4 bases and the V segment lost 5 bases, leaving 5 bases of the junction unmatched. The length of the CDR3 is 15 residues. Looked up from germline, CDR1 is SGHVS and CDR2 is FQNEAQ. DNA for the CDR3: TGTGCCAGCAGCCCGACTAGCGGGAACGCAGATACGCAGTATTTT. This codes for CASSPTSGNADTQYF.

This clonotype has just a few counts. This chain uses TRBV3-1 with TRBJ1-5; D may be TRBD1 (6 bases). Germline CDR1 is LGHDT and CDR2 is YNNKEL (reference sequence). Trimming removed 3 bases from V and 3 bases from J, with 12 bases in between. The CDR3 consists of 15 residues. CDR3 sequence: CASSQSGGFNQPQHF. The CDR3 DNA is TGTGCCAGCAGCCAGTCGGGGGGCTTCAATCAGCCCCAGCATTTT.

This clonotype has at least ten counts. A junction end diverges from the germline sequence, so it may reflect a read error. The chain carries TRBV2 and TRBJ2-3; 9 nucleotides match TRBD2. The CDR3 extends over 15 amino acids. Germline CDR1 SNHLY, CDR2 FYNNEI. Here the CDR3 DNA reads TGTGCCAGCAGCGAAGGGACTAGCAGCACAGATACGCAGTATTTT. It translates to CASSEGTSSTDTQYF. The variable domain in full, with the rest retrieved from reference TRBV2 and TRBJ2-3, is EPEVTQTPSHQVTQMGQEVILRCVPISNHLYFYWYRQILGQKVEFLVSFYNNEISEKSEIFDDQFSVERPDGSNFTLKIRSTKLEDSAMYFCASSEGTSSTDTQYFGPGTRLTVL.

The J gene is TRBJ2-7, the V gene TRBV6-2 or TRBV6-3; D unresolved. Looked up from germline, CDR1 is MNHEY and CDR2 is SVGEGT. The V gene lost 5 bases and the J gene lost 3 bases, with 8 bases spanning the gap. This CDR3 contains 12 residues. CDR3 protein: CASSRPIYEQYF. The CDR3 DNA is TGTGCCAGCAGTCGGCCCATCTACGAGCAGTACTTC.

Ten or more counts support this clonotype. This chain links TRBV6-1 with TRBJ2-7; the D gene could be TRBD1 or TRBD2 (6 bases each). Trimming stripped 5 bases from V and 2 bases from J, with 19 bases between. CDR1 and CDR2 from the germline V gene are MNHNS and SASEGT. The CDR3 has 16 residues. CDR3 nucleotide sequence: TGTGCCAGCAGTCGAGGGGGGCGGACGATCACCTACGAGCAGTACTTC. Residues: CASSRGGRTITYEQYF.

This clonotype was counted at least ten times. The J gene is TRBJ1-1, the V gene TRBV30; D is undetermined. This CDR3 has 15 residues. Germline V CDR1 and CDR2: GTSNPN, SVGIG (reference sequence). Trimming removed 3 bases at V and 1 base at J, with 15 bases between. The DNA for the CDR3 is TGTGCCTGGAGGGCCTTAGGACGGTCGAACACTGAAGCTTTCTTT. As protein: CAWRALGRSNTEAFF. Filled out from reference TRBV30 and TRBJ1-1, the complete variable domain reads SQTIHQWPATLVQPVGSPLSLECTVEGTSNPNLYWYRQAAGRGLQLLFYSVGIGQISSEVPQNLSASRPQDRQFILSSKKLLLSDSGFYLCAWRALGRSNTEAFFGQGTRLTVV.

Remarks on this clonotype: Being one base from a much bigger clone, this may be a read error. The chain links TRBV3-1 to TRBJ2-5, with D perhaps assigned TRBD1 or TRBD2 (7 bases each). This CDR3 spans 16 amino acids. Germline lookup yields CDR1 LGHDT and CDR2 YNNKEL (reference sequence). CDR3 amino acids: CAGSQDRASGQETQYF. The CDR3 region has the DNA TGTGCCGGCAGCCAAGACAGGGCTAGCGGACAAGAGACCCAGTACTTC.

This clonotype came up many times. The chain couples TRBV11-3 to TRBJ1-1; 7 positions agree with TRBD1. The CDR3 is 16 amino acids. V gave up 4 bases and J gave up 0 bases; unmatched junction bases: 8. From germline, CDR1 is SGHNT and CDR2 YENEEA. The DNA for the CDR3 is TGTGCCAGCAGCTCACAGGGGAAAAGAATGAACACTGAAGCTTTCTTT. Amino acids: CASSSQGKRMNTEAFF.

The J gene is TRBJ2-1, the V gene TRBV27, with 9 nucleotides matching TRBD1. Per the germline V gene, CDR1 is MNHEY and CDR2 is SMNVEV (reference sequence). The CDR3 runs 14 residues. The trim removed 6 bases at V and 5 bases at J, leaving 5 bases unmatched. The CDR3: CASSMDRGHNEQFF. The DNA of the CDR3 is TGTGCCAGCAGCATGGACAGGGGACACAATGAGCAGTTCTTC.

This clonotype came up many times. The chain is built from TRBV7-8 and TRBJ2-5; 7 nucleotides agree with TRBD1. CDR1 and CDR2 from the germline V gene are SGHVS and FQNEAQ. The CDR3 is 17 amino acids. Unmatched junction bases numbered 14, after V lost 2 bases and J lost 5 bases. The CDR3 nucleotides read TGTGCCAGCAGCTTATTAGCCACAGGGGCCACCGGGGAGACCCAGTACTTC. This gives the protein CASSLLATGATGETQYF. Full variable domain (rest looked up from reference TRBV7-8 and TRBJ2-5): GAGVSQSPRYKVAKRGQDVALRCDPISGHVSLFWYQQALGQGPEFLTYFQNEAQLDKSGLPSDRFFAERPEGSVSTLKIQRTQQEDSAVYLCASSLLATGATGETQYFGPGTRLLVL.

The J gene is TRBJ1-1, the V gene TRBV4-1, with D maybe TRBD1 (5 bases). Per the germline V gene, CDR1 is MGHRA and CDR2 is YSYEKL. The CDR3 length is 17 residues. Trimming pared 0 bases from V and 1 base from J, leaving 15 bases between. The CDR3 bases are TGCGCCAGCAGCCAAGATATCCAGGGCTCCCGGAACACTGAAGCTTTCTTT. It is translated as CASSQDIQGSRNTEAFF.

This sequence joins TRBV7-3 and TRBJ2-3, with 12 bases fitting TRBD2. There are 14 residues in the CDR3. Germline CDR1 is SGHTA and CDR2 is FQGTGA. V lost 5 bases and J lost 7; bases outside the gene matches: 4. CDR3 DNA: TGTGCCAGCAGCCCGACTAGCGGGAGAAATACGCAGTATTTT. Amino acids: CASSPTSGRNTQYF.

This clonotype came up many times. CDR3 DNA: TGTGCCAGCAGTGCCAGGGTAACTAGTGGCTACACCTTC. It encodes CASSARVTSGYTF. The chain couples TRBV12-3 or TRBV12-4 to TRBJ1-2; D possibly corresponds to TRBD1 (5 bases). CDR3 length: 13 residues. With 5 bases removed from V and 7 bases from J, the gap between germline ends came to 14 bases.